In this sample, the clone carrying this TCR beta chain turned up many times. The data are from a study of metastatic and nonmetastatic thyroid tumors. With MiXCR, TCRdb reprocessed the PCR reads. The sample records tens of thousands of clones, 20% to 25% being singletons. No treatment had been given to any patient before thyroid surgery. This TCR was recovered from a female donor with papillary thyroid cancer or a benign thyroid nodule (not recorded which). Some clones in this sample may be carry-over from other donors' samples. The sequenced sample was blood.

CDR3 nucleotide sequence: TGTGCCAGCAGCTCCGAACCACTAGCGGGAAGCGGGGAGCTGTTTTTT. Translation: CASSSEPLAGSGELFF. The gene calls are TRBV11-2 and TRBJ2-2; TRBD2 matches at 10 bases. V shed 4 bases, J shed 7 bases, and the junction held 9 bases outside the gene matches. Germline V lookup: CDR1 SGHAT, CDR2 FQNNGV. The CDR3 totals 16 residues.